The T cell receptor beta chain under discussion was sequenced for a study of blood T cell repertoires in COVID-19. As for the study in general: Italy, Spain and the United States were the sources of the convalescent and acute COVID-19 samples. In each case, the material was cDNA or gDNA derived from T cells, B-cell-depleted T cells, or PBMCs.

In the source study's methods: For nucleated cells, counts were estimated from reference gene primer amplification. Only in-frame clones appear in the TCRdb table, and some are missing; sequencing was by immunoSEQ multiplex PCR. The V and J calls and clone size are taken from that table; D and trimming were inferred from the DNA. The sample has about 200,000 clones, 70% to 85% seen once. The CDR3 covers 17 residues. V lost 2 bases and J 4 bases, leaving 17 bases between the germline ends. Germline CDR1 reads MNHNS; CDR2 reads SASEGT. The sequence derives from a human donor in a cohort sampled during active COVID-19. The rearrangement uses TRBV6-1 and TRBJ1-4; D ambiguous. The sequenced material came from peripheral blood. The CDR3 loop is CASSESRRRLNNEKLFF. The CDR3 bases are TGTGCCAGCAGTGAATCCCGAAGAAGACTTAATAATGAAAAACTGTTTTTT.